This T cell receptor beta chain was recovered during a study of blood T cell repertoires in COVID-19. The overall study: PBMCs, B-cell-depleted T cells, or T cells provided the cDNA or gDNA that made up the material.

Here immunoSEQ multiplex PCR was the method, and the copy in TCRdb shows in-frame clones only, minus some. This table has roughly 79,000 clones, around 90% appearing once. The specimen was peripheral blood. This receptor was obtained from a woman of 80 years or more with active or convalescent COVID-19.

CDR3 nucleotides: TGTGCCAGTACAGGGCTGTACGAGCAGTACTTC. Translated, it gives CASTGLYEQYF. The chain is built from TRBV2 and TRBJ2-7; TRBD1 is a possible D gene (6 bases). The CDR3 contains 11 residues. V was pared by 9 bases and J by 4 bases, with 10 bases between. CDR1 is SNHLY and CDR2 is FYNNEI in the germline V gene. The whole variable domain, remainder taken from reference TRBV2 and TRBJ2-7, is EPEVTQTPSHQVTQMGQEVILRCVPISNHLYFYWYRQILGQKVEFLVSFYNNEISEKSEIFDDQFSVERPDGSNFTLKIRSTKLEDSAMYFCASTGLYEQYFGPGTRLTVT.